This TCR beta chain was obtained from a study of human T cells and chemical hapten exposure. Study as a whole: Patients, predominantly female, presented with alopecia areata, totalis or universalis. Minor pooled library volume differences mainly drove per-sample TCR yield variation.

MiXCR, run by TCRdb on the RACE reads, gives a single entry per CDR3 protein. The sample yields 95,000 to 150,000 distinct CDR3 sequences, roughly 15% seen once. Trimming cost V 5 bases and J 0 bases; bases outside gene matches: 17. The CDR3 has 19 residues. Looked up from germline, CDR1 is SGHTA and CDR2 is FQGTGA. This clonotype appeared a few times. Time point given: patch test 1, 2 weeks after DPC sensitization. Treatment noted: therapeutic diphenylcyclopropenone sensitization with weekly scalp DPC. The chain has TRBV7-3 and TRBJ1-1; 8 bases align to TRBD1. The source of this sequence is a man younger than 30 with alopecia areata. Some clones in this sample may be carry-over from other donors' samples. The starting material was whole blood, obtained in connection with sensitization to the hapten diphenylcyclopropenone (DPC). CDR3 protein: CASSPTIGQGRFMNTEAFF. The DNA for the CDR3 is TGTGCCAGCAGCCCTACTATCGGACAGGGACGATTCATGAACACTGAAGCTTTCTTT.